The present entry profiles one T cell receptor beta chain with its context. This sample is drawn from a study of cytotoxic CD8 clonotypes in ibrutinib-treated CLL. V was clipped by 4 bases and J by 4 bases, with 14 bases between them. CDR3 length equals 13 residues. Germline CDR1 and CDR2: SQVTM and ANQGSEA. This table comes from immunoSEQ multiplex PCR, and its TCRdb copy is limited to in-frame clones, with some not included. This repertoire shows a few hundred thousand clones, 67% found once; its top ten account for roughly 6%. This material consisted of PBMCs, taken after 36 months of ibrutinib treatment. The source of this sequence is a human donor with chronic lymphocytic leukemia. The J gene is TRBJ2-7, the V gene TRBV29-1; D is unclear. CDR3 nucleotides: TGCAGCGTTGTGGTCTCAAAAAATTACGAGCAGTACTTC. It is translated as CSVVVSKNYEQYF.